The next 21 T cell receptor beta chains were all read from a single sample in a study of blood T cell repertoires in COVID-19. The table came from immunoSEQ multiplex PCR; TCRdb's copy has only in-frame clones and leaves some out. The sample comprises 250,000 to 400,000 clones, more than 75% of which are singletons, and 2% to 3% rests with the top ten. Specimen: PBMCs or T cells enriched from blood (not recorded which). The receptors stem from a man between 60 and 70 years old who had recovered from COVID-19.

Here the CDR3 DNA reads TGTGCCAGTAGAGACAGGGGGAACATGAACACTGAAGCTTTCTTT. Amino acid sequence: CASRDRGNMNTEAFF. The V and J genes are TRBV19 and TRBJ1-1, with 9 bases fitting TRBD1. The germline gives CDR1 LNHDA, CDR2 SQIVND (reference sequence). The CDR3 spans 15 residues. V shed 6 bases and J 0 bases; nucleotides not matched to a gene: 5.

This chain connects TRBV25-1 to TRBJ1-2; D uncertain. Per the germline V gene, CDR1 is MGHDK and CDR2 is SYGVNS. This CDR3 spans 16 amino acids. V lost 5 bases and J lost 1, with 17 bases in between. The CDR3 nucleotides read TGTGCCAGCAGTCGACGGCGGCTTTTGCGTAACTATGGCTACACCTTC. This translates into CASSRRRLLRNYGYTF.

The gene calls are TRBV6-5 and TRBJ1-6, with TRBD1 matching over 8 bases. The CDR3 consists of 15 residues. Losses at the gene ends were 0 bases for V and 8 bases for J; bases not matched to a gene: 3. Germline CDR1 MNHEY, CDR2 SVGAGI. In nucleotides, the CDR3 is TGTGCCAGCAGTTACTCGTACAGGGGGGATTCACCCCTCCACTTT. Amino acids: CASSYSYRGDSPLHF.

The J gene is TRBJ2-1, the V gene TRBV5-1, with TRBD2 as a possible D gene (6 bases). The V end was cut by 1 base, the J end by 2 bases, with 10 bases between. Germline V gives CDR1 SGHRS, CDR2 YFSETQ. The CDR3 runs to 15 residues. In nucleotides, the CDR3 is TGCGCCAGCAGCTTGCTCGGGGGTACCTACAATGAGCAGTTCTTC. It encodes CASSLLGGTYNEQFF.

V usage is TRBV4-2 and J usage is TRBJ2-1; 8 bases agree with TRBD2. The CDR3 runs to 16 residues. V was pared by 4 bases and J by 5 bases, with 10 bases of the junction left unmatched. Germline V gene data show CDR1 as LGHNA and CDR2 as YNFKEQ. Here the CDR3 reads CASSPKRGLADNEQFF. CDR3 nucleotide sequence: TGTGCCAGCAGCCCAAAGCGGGGGCTAGCCGACAATGAGCAGTTCTTC.

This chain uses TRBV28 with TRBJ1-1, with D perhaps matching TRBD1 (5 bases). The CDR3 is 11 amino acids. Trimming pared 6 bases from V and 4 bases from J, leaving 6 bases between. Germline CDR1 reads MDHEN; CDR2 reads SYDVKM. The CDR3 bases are TGTGCCAGCAGGGGGGGCACTGAAGCTTTCTTT. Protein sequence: CASRGGTEAFF.

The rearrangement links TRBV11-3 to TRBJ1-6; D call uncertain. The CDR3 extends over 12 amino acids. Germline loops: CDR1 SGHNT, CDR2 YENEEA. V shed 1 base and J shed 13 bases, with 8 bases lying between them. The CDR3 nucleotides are TGTGCCAGCAGCTTAGGAGGCAGCCCCCTCCACTTT. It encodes CASSLGGSPLHF.

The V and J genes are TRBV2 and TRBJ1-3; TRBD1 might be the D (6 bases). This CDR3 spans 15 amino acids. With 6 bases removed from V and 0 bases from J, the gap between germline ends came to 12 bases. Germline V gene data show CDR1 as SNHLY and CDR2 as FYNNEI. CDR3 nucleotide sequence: TGTGCCAGCAGAACAGGGATCCTCTCTGGAAACACCATATATTTT. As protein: CASRTGILSGNTIYF.

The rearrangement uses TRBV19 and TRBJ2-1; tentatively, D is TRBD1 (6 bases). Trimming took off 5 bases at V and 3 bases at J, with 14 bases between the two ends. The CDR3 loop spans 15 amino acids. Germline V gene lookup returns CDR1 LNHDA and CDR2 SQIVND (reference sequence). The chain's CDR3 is CASSVYRVSYNEQFF. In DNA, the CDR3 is TGTGCCAGTAGTGTCTACAGGGTTAGCTACAATGAGCAGTTCTTC.

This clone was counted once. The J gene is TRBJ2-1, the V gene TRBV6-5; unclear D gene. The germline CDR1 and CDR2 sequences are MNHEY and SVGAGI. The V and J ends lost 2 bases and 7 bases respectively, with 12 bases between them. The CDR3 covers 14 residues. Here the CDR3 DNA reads TGTGCCAGCAGTTACAGGCGTAGGAGAAATGAGCAGTTCTTC. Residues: CASSYRRRRNEQFF.

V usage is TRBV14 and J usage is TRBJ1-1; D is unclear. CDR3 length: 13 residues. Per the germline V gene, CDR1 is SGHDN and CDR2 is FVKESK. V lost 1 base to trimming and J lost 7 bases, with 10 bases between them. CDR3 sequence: CASSQVRSGEAFF. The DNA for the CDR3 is TGTGCCAGCAGCCAAGTCAGGTCCGGTGAAGCTTTCTTT.

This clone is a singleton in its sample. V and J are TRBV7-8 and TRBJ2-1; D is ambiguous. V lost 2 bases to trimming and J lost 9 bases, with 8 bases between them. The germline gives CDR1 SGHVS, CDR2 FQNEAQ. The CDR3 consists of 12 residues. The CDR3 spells CASSLRVLEQFF. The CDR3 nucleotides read TGTGCCAGCAGCTTACGGGTTCTTGAGCAGTTCTTC.

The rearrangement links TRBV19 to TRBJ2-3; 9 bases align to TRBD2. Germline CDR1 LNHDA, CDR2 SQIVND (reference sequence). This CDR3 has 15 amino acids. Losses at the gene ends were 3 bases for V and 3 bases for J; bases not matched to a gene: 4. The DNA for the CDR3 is TGTGCCAGTAGTATGGGTCTAGCGGGGACAGATACGCAGTATTTT. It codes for CASSMGLAGTDTQYF. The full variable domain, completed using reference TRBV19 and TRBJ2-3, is DGGITQSPKYLFRKEGQNVTLSCEQNLNHDAMYWYRQDPGQGLRLIYYSQIVNDFQKGDIAEGYSVSREKKESFPLTVTSAQKNPTAFYLCASSMGLAGTDTQYFGPGTRLTVL.

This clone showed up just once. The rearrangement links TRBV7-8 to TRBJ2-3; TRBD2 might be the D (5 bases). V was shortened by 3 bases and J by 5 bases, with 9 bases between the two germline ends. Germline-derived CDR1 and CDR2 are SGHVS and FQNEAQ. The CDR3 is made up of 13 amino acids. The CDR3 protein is CASSLVAKDTQYF. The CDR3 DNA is TGTGCCAGCAGCTTGGTAGCGAAAGATACGCAGTATTTT.

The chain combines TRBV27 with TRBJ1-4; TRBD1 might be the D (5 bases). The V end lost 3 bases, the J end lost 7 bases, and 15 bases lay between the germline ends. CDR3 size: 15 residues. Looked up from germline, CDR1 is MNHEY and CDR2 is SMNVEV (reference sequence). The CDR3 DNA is TGTGCCAGCAGTTTGGAGGGGAGGTCGGGTGAAAAACTGTTTTTT. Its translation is CASSLEGRSGEKLFF.

CDR3 DNA: TGCGCCAGCAGCCAAGATAGGACAGGTCTGGGAGCTTTCTTT. It is translated as CASSQDRTGLGAFF. The gene calls are TRBV4-3 and TRBJ1-1; 7 bases match TRBD1. After removal of 0 bases from V and 10 bases from J, the junction contained 8 bases not matched to a gene. Germline values: CDR1 LGHNA, CDR2 YSLEER. The CDR3 runs to 14 residues.

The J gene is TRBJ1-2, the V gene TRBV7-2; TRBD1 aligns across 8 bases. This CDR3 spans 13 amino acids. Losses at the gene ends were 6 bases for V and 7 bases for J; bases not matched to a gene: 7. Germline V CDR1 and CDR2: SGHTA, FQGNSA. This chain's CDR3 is CASSMDRVGGYTF. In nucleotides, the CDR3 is TGTGCCAGCAGTATGGACAGGGTCGGTGGCTACACCTTC.

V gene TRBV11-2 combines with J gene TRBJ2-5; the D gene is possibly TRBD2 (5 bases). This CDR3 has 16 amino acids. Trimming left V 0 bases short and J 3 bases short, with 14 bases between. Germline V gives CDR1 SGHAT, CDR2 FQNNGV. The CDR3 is CASSLERLGLEETQYF. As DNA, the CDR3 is TGTGCCAGCAGCTTAGAACGACTCGGACTGGAAGAGACCCAGTACTTC.

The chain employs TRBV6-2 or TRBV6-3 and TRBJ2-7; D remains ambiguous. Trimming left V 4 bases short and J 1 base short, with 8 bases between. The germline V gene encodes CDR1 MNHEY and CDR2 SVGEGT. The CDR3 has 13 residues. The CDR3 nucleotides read TGTGCCAGCAGTTCAAGGAGTTCCTACGAGCAGTACTTC. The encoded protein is CASSSRSSYEQYF.

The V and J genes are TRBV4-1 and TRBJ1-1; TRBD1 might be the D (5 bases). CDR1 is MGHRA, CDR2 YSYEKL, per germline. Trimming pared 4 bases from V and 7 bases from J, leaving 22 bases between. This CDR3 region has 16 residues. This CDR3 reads CASSPPGGFGASEAFF. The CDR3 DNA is TGCGCCAGCAGCCCACCGGGGGGTTTTGGCGCCAGTGAAGCTTTCTTT.

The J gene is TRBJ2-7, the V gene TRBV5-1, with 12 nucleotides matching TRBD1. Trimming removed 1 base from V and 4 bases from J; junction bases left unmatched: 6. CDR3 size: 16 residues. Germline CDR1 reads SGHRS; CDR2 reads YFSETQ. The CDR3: CASSLLSGQGAYEQYF. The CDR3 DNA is TGCGCCAGCAGCTTGTTGTCGGGACAGGGGGCTTACGAGCAGTACTTC.